The T cell receptor (beta chain) described here comes from a study of T cell responses to AZD1222 COVID-19 vaccine. Assay used: immunoSEQ multiplex PCR; TCRdb lists only in-frame clones, some missing. Found here are about 160,000 clones, about 89% of them singletons; the top ten hold about 1.9%. This clone has only a few counts. CDR3 length equals 15 residues. CDR1 is LNHDA, CDR2 SQIVND, per germline (reference sequence). Trimming removed 5 bases from V and 2 bases from J, with 13 bases in between. This chain links TRBV19 with TRBJ1-5, with D uncertain. The specimen comprised peripheral blood, sampled on day 0 of AZD1222 vaccination. The receptor's source is an adult in good health. CDR3 DNA: TGTGCCAGTAGTCCCCAACCGCTCGGCAATCAGCCCCAGCATTTT. It encodes CASSPQPLGNQPQHF. Full variable domain (missing parts from reference TRBV19 and TRBJ1-5): DGGITQSPKYLFRKEGQNVTLSCEQNLNHDAMYWYRQDPGQGLRLIYYSQIVNDFQKGDIAEGYSVSREKKESFPLTVTSAQKNPTAFYLCASSPQPLGNQPQHFGDGTRLSIL.